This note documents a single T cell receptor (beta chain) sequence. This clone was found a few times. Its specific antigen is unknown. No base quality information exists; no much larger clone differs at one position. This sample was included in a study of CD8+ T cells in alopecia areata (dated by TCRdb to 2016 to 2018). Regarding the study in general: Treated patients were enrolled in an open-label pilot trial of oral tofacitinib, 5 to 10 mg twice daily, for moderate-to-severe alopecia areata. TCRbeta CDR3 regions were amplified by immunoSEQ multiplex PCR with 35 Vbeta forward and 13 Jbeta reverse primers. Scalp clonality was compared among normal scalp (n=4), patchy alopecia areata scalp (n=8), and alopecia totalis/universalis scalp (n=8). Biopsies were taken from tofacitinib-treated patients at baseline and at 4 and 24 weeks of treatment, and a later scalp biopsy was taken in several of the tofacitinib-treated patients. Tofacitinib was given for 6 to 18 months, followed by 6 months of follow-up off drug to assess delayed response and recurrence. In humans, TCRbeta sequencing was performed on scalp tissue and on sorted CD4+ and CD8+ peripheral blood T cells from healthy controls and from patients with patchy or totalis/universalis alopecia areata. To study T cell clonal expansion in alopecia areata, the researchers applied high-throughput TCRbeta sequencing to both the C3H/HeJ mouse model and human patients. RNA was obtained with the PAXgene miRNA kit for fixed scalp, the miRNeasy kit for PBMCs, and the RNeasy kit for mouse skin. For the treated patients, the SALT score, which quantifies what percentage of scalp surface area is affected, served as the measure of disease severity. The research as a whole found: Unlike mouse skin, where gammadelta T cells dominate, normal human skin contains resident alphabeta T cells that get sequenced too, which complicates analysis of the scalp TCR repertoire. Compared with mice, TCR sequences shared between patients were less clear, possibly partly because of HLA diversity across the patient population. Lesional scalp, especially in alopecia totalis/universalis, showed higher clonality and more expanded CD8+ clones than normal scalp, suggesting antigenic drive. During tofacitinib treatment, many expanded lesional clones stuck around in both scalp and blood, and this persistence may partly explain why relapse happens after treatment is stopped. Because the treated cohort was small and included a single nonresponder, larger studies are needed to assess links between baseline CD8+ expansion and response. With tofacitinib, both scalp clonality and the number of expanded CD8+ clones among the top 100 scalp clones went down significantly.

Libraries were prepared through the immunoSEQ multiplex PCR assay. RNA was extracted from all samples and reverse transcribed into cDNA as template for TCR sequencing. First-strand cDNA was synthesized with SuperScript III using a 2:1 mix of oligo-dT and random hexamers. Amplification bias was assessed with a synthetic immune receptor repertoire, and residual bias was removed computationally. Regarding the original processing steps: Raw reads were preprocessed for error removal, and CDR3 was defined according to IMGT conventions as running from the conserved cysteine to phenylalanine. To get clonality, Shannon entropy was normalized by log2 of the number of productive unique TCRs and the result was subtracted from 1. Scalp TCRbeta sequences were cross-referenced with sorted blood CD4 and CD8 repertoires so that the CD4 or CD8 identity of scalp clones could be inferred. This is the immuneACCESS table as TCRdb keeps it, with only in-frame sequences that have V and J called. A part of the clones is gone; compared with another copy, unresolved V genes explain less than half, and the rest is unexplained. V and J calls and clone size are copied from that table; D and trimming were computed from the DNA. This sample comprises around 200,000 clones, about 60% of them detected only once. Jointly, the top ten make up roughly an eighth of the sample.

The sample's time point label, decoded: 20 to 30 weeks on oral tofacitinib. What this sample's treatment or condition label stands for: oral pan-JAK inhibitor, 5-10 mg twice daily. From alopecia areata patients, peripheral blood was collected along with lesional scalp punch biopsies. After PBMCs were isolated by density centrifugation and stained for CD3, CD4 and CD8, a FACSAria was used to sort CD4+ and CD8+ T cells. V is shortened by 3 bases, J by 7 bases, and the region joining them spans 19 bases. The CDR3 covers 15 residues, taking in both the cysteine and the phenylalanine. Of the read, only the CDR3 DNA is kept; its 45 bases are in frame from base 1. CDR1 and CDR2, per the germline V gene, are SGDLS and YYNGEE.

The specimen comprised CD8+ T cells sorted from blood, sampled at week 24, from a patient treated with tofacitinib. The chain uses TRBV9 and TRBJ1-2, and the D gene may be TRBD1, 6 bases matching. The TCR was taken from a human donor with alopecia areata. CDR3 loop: CASSGYRDPRSGYTF. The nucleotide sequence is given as TGTGCCAGCAGCGGATACAGGGATCCGCGAAGTGGCTACACCTTC.